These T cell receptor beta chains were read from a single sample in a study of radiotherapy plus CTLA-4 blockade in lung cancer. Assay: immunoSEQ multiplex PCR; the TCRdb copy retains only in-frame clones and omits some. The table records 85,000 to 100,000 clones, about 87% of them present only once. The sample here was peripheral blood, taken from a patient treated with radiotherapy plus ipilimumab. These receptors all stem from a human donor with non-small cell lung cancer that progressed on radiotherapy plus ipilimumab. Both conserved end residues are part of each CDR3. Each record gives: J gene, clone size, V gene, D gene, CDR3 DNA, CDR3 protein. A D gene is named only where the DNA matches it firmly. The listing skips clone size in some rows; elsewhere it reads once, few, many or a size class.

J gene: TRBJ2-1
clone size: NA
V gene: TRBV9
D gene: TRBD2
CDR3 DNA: TGTGCCAGCAGCGTAGAGGGCGCGGGGGGCGATGAGCAGTTCTTC
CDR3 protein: CASSVEGAGGDEQFF

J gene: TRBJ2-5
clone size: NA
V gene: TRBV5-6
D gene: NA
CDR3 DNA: TGTGCCAGCAGCTTGGCAGGGAGAGAGACCCAGCACTTC
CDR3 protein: CASSLAGRETQHF

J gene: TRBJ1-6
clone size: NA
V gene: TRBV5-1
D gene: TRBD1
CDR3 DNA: TGCGCCAGCAGCTTGGGGGGACAGCCCCTTAATTCACCCCTCCACTTT
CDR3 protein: CASSLGGQPLNSPLHF

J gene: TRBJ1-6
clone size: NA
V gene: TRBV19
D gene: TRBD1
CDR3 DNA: TGTGCCAGTAGCATATTATCCTCCGGGACAGGGATTTCACCCCTCCACTTT
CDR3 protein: CASSILSSGTGISPLHF

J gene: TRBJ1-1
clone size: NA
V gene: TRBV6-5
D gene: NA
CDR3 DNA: TGTGCCAGCACCCTAAGTGGGAACACTGAAGCTTTCTTT
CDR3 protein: CASTLSGNTEAFF

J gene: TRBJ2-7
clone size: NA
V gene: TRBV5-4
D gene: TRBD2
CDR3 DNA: TGTGCCAGCAGCTGGGGACTAGGGTCCTACGAGCAGTACTTC
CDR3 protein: CASSWGLGSYEQYF

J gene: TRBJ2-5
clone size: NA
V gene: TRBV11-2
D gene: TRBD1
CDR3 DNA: TGTGCCAGCAGCTTAGCCCGGACAGGAAGCCAAGAGACCCAGTACTTC
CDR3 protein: CASSLARTGSQETQYF

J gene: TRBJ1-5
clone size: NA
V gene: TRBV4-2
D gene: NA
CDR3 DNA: TGTGCCAGCAGCCAAGGCGCCGGTCAGCCCCAGCATTTT
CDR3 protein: CASSQGAGQPQHF

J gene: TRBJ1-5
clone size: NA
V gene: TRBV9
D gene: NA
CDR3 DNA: TGTGCCAGCAGCGTTGGGGGGAGGGAGGGTCAGCCCCAGCATTTT
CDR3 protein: CASSVGGREGQPQHF

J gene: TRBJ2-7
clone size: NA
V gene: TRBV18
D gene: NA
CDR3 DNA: TGTGCCAGCTCAACGCCCCCCGAGCAGTACTTC
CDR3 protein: CASSTPPEQYF

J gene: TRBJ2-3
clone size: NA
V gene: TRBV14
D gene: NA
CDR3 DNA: TGTGCCAGCACCCCTTCGGAGTGGTCTACGCAGTATTTT
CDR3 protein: CASTPSEWSTQYF

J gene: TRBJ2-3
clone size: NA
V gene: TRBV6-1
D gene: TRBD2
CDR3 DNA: TGTGCCAGCAGTGAAGCGTGGGTAGCGGGGAGAGATACGCAGTATTTT
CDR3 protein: CASSEAWVAGRDTQYF

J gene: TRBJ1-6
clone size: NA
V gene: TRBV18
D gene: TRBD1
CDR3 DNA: TGTGCCAGCTCACCGCCGGGACAGGGGGACTCACCCCTCCACTTT
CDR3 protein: CASSPPGQGDSPLHF

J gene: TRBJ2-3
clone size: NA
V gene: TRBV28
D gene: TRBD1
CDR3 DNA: TGTGCCAGCAGTTTCAGGGCTCGACAGGGAGATACGCAGTATTTT
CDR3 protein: CASSFRARQGDTQYF

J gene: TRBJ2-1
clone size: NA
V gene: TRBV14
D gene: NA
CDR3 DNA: TGTGCCAGCAGCCTTGTGGCAGGGGCGTACAATGAGCAGTTCTTC
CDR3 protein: CASSLVAGAYNEQFF

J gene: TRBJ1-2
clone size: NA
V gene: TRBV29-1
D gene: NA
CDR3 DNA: TGCAGCGTCGCTCTAGTGCCTGGCTACACCTTC
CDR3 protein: CSVALVPGYTF

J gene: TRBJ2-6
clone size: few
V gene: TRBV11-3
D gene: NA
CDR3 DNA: TGTGCCAGCACCTATATCGACGGGGCCAACGTCCTGACTTTC
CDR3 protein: CASTYIDGANVLTF

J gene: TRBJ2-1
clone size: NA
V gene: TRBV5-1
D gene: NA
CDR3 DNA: TGCGCCAGCAGCTTGGGCGGGGTCTCCTACAATGAGCAGTTCTTC
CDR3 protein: CASSLGGVSYNEQFF

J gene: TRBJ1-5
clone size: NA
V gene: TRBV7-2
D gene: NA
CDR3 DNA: TGTGCCAGCAGCTTAGGGCCGTACCAGGATCAGCCCCAGCATTTT
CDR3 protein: CASSLGPYQDQPQHF

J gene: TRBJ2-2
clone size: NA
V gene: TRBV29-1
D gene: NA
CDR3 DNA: TGCAGCGTTCGACCTAACCTGAACACCGGGGAGCTGTTTTTT
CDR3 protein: CSVRPNLNTGELFF

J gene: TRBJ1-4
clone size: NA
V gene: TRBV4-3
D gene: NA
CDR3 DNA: TGCGCCAGCAGCCAAGTCCCCGGGGAAAAACTGTTTTTT
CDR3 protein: CASSQVPGEKLFF

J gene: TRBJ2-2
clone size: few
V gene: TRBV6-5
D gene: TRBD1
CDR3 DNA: TGTGCCAGCAGTGCGACAGGGTACACCGGGGAGCTGTTTTTT
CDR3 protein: CASSATGYTGELFF

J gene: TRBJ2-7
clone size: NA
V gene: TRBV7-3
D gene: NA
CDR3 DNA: TGTGCCAGCAGCTCAGCTCCTTTCGGGGGTCTTTTCTACGAGCAGTACTTC
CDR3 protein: CASSSAPFGGLFYEQYF

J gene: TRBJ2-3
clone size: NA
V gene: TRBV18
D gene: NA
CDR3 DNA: TGTGCCAGCTCCGCCGATCAAGATACGCAGTATTTT
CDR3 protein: CASSADQDTQYF

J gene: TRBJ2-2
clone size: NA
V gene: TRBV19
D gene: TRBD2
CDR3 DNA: TGTGCCAGTAAAGCGGGAGGTGGGGCCGGGGAGCTGTTTTTT
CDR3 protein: CASKAGGGAGELFF

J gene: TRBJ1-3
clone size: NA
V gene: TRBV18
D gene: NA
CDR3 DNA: TGTGCCAGCTCACCACCACAGAGCCACTCTGGAAACACCATATATTTT
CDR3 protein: CASSPPQSHSGNTIYF

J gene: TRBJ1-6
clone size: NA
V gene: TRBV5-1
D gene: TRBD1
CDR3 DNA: TGCGCCAGCAGCCAGGGGGCTGTAAATTCACCCCTCCACTTT
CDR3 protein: CASSQGAVNSPLHF